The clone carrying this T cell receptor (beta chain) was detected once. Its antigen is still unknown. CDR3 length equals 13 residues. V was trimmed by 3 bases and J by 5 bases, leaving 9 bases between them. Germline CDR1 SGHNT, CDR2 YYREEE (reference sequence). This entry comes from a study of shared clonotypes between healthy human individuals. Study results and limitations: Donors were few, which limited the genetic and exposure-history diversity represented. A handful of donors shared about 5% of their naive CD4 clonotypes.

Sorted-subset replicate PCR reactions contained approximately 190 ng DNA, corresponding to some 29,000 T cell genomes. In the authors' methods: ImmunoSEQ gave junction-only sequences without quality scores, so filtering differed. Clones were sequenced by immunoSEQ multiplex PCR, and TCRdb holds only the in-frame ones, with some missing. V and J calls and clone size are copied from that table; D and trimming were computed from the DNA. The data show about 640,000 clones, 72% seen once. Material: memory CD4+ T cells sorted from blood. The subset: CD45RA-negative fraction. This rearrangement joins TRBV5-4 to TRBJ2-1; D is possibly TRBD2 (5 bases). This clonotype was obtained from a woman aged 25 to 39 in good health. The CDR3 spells CASSWRQHNEQFF. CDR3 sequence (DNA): TGTGCCAGCAGCTGGAGGCAACACAATGAGCAGTTCTTC.